Listed here are 24 T cell receptor beta chains from one sample, sequenced in a study of response to subunit inactivated influenza vaccine. TCRdb redid the calling of the RT-PCR reads with MiXCR, one entry per CDR3 protein. The sample lists fewer than 600,000 distinct CDR3 sequences, less than 7.5% occurring once. Material: PBMCs from blood, obtained about 23 months after vaccination. These receptors were taken from a man in his fifties or sixties who received an inactivated influenza vaccine.

This clonotype appeared a few times. This chain links TRBV10-3 with TRBJ1-5; no clear D gene. V dropped 3 bases and J dropped 0 bases, with 9 bases sitting between them. In germline, CDR1 is ENHRY, CDR2 SYGVKD. The CDR3 length is 15 residues. The CDR3 nucleotides are TGTGCCATCAGTGAAGAAGGGCTTAGCAATCAGCCCCAGCATTTT. Translated: CAISEEGLSNQPQHF.

In its sample, this clonotype was seen a few times. The rearrangement joins TRBV7-9 to TRBJ1-1; no definite D call. The CDR3 is 15 residues long. Germline V lookup: CDR1 SEHNR, CDR2 FQNEAQ (reference sequence). Trimming took off 7 bases at V and 0 bases at J, with 15 bases between the two ends. The CDR3: CASIYSSGMNTEAFF. In DNA, the CDR3 is TGTGCCAGCATCTACTCCTCGGGTATGAACACTGAAGCTTTCTTT.

This chain connects TRBV3-1 to TRBJ2-7; D may be TRBD1 or TRBD2 (6 bases each). Per germline, CDR1 LGHDT and CDR2 YNNKEL (reference sequence). V was trimmed by 1 base and J by 6 bases, leaving 19 bases between them. The length of the CDR3 is 16 residues. The CDR3 coding sequence is TGTGCCAGCAGCCAAGGGGTAGACAGGAGGGCCTTCGAGCAGTACTTC. Residues: CASSQGVDRRAFEQYF.

This clonotype was recorded many times. The rearrangement links TRBV15 to TRBJ1-2, with unresolved D. This CDR3 is 12 amino acids long. In germline, CDR1 is LNHNV, CDR2 YYDKDF (reference sequence). Trimming took 5 bases from V and 3 from J, leaving 7 bases between them. CDR3 protein: CATSERYYGYTF. CDR3 nucleotides: TGTGCCACCAGCGAGCGGTACTATGGCTACACCTTC.

The CDR3 DNA is TGTGCCAGCAGCCCTATACGTACAGGATTGGGGCTTTACGAGCAGTACTTC. Its translation is CASSPIRTGLGLYEQYF. The genes are TRBV5-5 and TRBJ2-7, with D tentatively TRBD1 (5 bases). V shed 4 bases and J shed 4 bases, with 24 bases lying between them. The V gene's germline CDR1 is SGHKS and CDR2 YYEKEE (reference sequence). This CDR3 is built from 17 residues.

The gene calls are TRBV12-3 or TRBV12-4 and TRBJ2-2; 13 bases fit TRBD2. The V segment lost 7 bases and the J segment 0 bases; nucleotides outside the gene matches: 14. CDR3 length equals 20 residues. The CDR3 sequence: CASTSSLVGLAGANTGELFF. The CDR3 DNA sequence: TGTGCCAGCACCTCGAGTCTTGTCGGACTAGCGGGGGCGAACACCGGGGAGCTGTTTTTT.

This chain joins TRBV11-2 and TRBJ2-3; TRBD1 might be the D (5 bases). CDR3 size: 14 residues. V was clipped by 4 bases and J by 4 bases, with 12 bases between them. Germline V gene sequence: CDR1 SGHAT, CDR2 FQNNGV. The CDR3 spells CASSWAGQADTQYF. The DNA of the CDR3 is TGTGCCAGCAGCTGGGCAGGGCAGGCAGATACGCAGTATTTT.

This chain joins TRBV4-2 and TRBJ2-4, with a tentative D call TRBD1 (5 bases). CDR1 is LGHNA, CDR2 YNFKEQ, per germline. This CDR3 spans 14 amino acids. V shed 2 bases and J shed 7 bases, with 12 bases lying between them. The DNA of the CDR3 is TGTGCCAGCAGCCAACAGGGTGAAGGGAACATTCAGTACTTC. Its translation is CASSQQGEGNIQYF.

The table lists this clonotype with a few counts. V gene TRBV11-1 combines with J gene TRBJ2-7, with 11 bases fitting TRBD1. The V and J ends lost 5 bases and 3 bases, in that order; junction bases with no gene match: 6. Germline lookup yields CDR1 SGHAT and CDR2 FQDESV (reference sequence). The CDR3 consists of 15 residues. The CDR3 loop reads CASSASGTGGYEQYF. CDR3 nucleotide sequence: TGTGCCAGCAGCGCTTCCGGGACAGGGGGCTACGAGCAGTACTTC. Variable domain in full (rest from reference TRBV11-1 and TRBJ2-7): EAEVAQSPRYKITEKSQAVAFWCDPISGHATLYWYRQILGQGPELLVQFQDESVVDDSQLPKDRFSAERLKGVDSTLKIQPAELGDSAMYLCASSASGTGGYEQYFGPGTRLTVT.

This chain connects TRBV5-1 to TRBJ2-1, with 11 bases that match TRBD2. The CDR3 extends over 16 amino acids. The germline CDR1 and CDR2 sequences are SGHRS and YFSETQ. Trimming took 0 bases from V and 8 from J; bases not matched to a gene: 7. CDR3 residues: CASSLVLSGRVDEQFF. In nucleotides, the CDR3 is TGCGCCAGCAGCTTGGTTCTTAGCGGGAGGGTCGATGAGCAGTTCTTC. Based on the CDR3 plus reference TRBV5-1 and TRBJ2-1, the full variable domain is KAGVTQTPRYLIKTRGQQVTLSCSPISGHRSVSWYQQTPGQGLQFLFEYFSETQRNKGNFPGRFSGRQFSNSRSEMNVSTLELGDSALYLCASSLVLSGRVDEQFFGPGTRLTVL.

This chain connects TRBV29-1 to TRBJ1-2; 10 positions agree with TRBD1. With 0 bases clipped from V and 2 bases from J, the junction kept 3 bases outside the gene matches. CDR3 length: 15 residues. Germline-derived CDR1 and CDR2 are SQVTM and ANQGSEA. The CDR3 loop is CSVEDRGQGNYGYTF. For the CDR3, the DNA is TGCAGCGTTGAAGATCGGGGACAGGGGAACTATGGCTACACCTTC.

This clonotype has only a few counts. V usage is TRBV5-1 and J usage is TRBJ2-1; TRBD1 agrees at 10 bases. Germline-derived CDR1 and CDR2 are SGHRS and YFSETQ. The CDR3 extends over 17 amino acids. V was clipped by 4 bases and J by 3 bases; unmatched bases: 10. CDR3 in amino acids: CASSPRGRDRGYNEQFF. The CDR3 coding sequence is TGCGCCAGCAGCCCTAGAGGCCGGGACAGGGGCTACAATGAGCAGTTCTTC.

The chain uses TRBV28 and TRBJ2-5, with D possibly being TRBD2 (5 bases). V was clipped by 5 bases and J by 2 bases, with 9 bases between them. The CDR3 extends over 13 amino acids. Germline V lookup: CDR1 MDHEN, CDR2 SYDVKM. The CDR3 DNA is TGTGCCAGCAGTCTGAGGGTACAAGAGACCCAGTACTTC. Protein sequence: CASSLRVQETQYF.

The chain recombines TRBV7-9 with TRBJ1-1, with D hard to call. Germline CDR1 and CDR2: SEHNR and FQNEAQ (reference sequence). The CDR3 extends over 15 amino acids. Trimming shortened V by 0 bases and J by 1 base, and 9 bases separated the two germline ends. The CDR3: CASSLARAANTEAFF. The CDR3 DNA sequence: TGTGCCAGCAGCTTAGCGAGGGCGGCGAACACTGAAGCTTTCTTT. Drawing the rest from reference TRBV7-9 and TRBJ1-1, the complete variable domain is DTGVSQNPRHKITKRGQNVTFRCDPISEHNRLYWYRQTLGQGPEFLTYFQNEAQLEKSRLLSDRFSAERPKGSFSTLEIQRTEQGDSAMYLCASSLARAANTEAFFGQGTRLTVV.

At least ten counts were recorded for this clonotype. In nucleotides, the CDR3 is TGCGCCAGCAGCCAAGATGACCATTATGGCGGGAGGAATAATGAGCAGTTCTTC. This encodes CASSQDDHYGGRNNEQFF. The gene calls are TRBV4-3 and TRBJ2-1; 8 bases agree with TRBD2. In germline, CDR1 is LGHNA, CDR2 YSLEER. The J segment lost 7 bases and the V segment lost 0 bases, leaving 14 bases of the junction unmatched. The CDR3 consists of 18 residues.

The chain has TRBV20-1 and TRBJ2-3; 7 bases fit TRBD2. The V gene's germline CDR1 is DFQATT and CDR2 SNEGSKA (reference sequence). The CDR3 extends over 14 amino acids. J lost 1 base, V lost 4 bases, and 5 bases had no gene match. This chain's CDR3 is CSATRLAGTDTQYF. The CDR3 DNA reads as TGCAGTGCTACGAGACTAGCCGGCACAGATACGCAGTATTTT.

This clonotype came up a few times. The chain joins TRBV11-2 to TRBJ1-6; maybe TRBD1 (6 bases). The V end lost 6 bases, the J end lost 8 bases, and 14 bases lay between the germline ends. The CDR3 has 14 amino acids. CDR1 and CDR2 (germline): SGHAT, FQNNGV. CDR3 protein: CASRVGADHSPLHF. The CDR3 DNA reads as TGTGCCAGCAGGGTGGGGGCGGATCATTCACCCCTCCACTTT.

This clonotype has a handful of counts. V usage is TRBV7-8 and J usage is TRBJ1-1; 9 bases match TRBD1. The CDR3 extends over 17 amino acids. V shed 0 bases, J shed 5 bases, and the junction held 10 bases outside the gene matches. Germline V gene sequence: CDR1 SGHVS, CDR2 FQNEAQ. CDR3 residues: CASSLATAGTGRTEAFF. CDR3 bases: TGTGCCAGCAGCTTAGCAACAGCCGGGACAGGGAGGACTGAAGCTTTCTTT.

This clonotype was observed many times. V gene TRBV24-1 combines with J gene TRBJ2-3; 7 bases line up with TRBD1. Trimming at V came to 5 bases and at J to 2 bases, leaving 9 bases not matched to a gene. The germline V gene encodes CDR1 KGHDR and CDR2 SFDVKD. This CDR3 is 16 amino acids long. CDR3 sequence reads: CATSGWRQGSTDTQYF. As DNA, the CDR3 is TGTGCCACCAGTGGCTGGAGACAGGGATCCACAGATACGCAGTATTTT.

The chain links TRBV12-3 or TRBV12-4 to TRBJ2-7, with 8 bases lining up with TRBD1. This CDR3 region has 13 residues. The V segment lost 6 bases and the J segment 5 bases; nucleotides outside the gene matches: 6. CDR3 nucleotide sequence: TGTGCCAGCAGCGACAGGGGTAGGAACGAGCAGTACTTC. Its protein is CASSDRGRNEQYF.

This clonotype came up many times. J is TRBJ1-2 and V is TRBV12-3 or TRBV12-4, with D possibly matching TRBD1 (5 bases). CDR3 length: 13 residues. Trimming shortened V by 2 bases and J by 8 bases, and 12 bases separated the two germline ends. The CDR3 DNA reads TGTGCCAGCAGTTTAATCCCCAGGGAGGGCTACACCTTC. This gives the protein CASSLIPREGYTF.

This clonotype was seen many times. The chain has TRBV5-1 and TRBJ2-5; D may be TRBD1 (6 bases). Germline CDR1 is SGHRS and CDR2 is YFSETQ. CDR3 length equals 14 residues. The germline V and J ends were trimmed by 2 bases and 4 bases, with 12 bases remaining between them. The CDR3 protein is CASSFGTNVETQYF. CDR3 nucleotide sequence: TGCGCCAGCAGCTTCGGGACAAACGTAGAGACCCAGTACTTC.

V gene TRBV11-2 combines with J gene TRBJ2-7, with 7 bases matching TRBD2. V lost 3 bases to trimming and J lost 4 bases; unmatched junction nucleotides: 12. The germline CDR1 and CDR2 sequences are SGHAT and FQNNGV. The CDR3 runs 16 residues. The CDR3 sequence is CASSFGAGVSPYEQYF. CDR3 coding DNA: TGTGCCAGCAGCTTTGGGGCGGGAGTTTCTCCTTACGAGCAGTACTTC.

The rearrangement joins TRBV7-2 to TRBJ2-1, with 10 bases identical to TRBD2. The CDR3 is made up of 16 amino acids. Germline assignment: CDR1 SGHTA and CDR2 FQGNSA. The junction had 7 bases not matched to a gene; V was cut back by 1 base and J by 7 bases. CDR3 amino acids: CASSLVGTSVQNEQFF. The CDR3 DNA reads as TGTGCCAGCAGCTTAGTCGGGACTAGCGTACAGAATGAGCAGTTCTTC.